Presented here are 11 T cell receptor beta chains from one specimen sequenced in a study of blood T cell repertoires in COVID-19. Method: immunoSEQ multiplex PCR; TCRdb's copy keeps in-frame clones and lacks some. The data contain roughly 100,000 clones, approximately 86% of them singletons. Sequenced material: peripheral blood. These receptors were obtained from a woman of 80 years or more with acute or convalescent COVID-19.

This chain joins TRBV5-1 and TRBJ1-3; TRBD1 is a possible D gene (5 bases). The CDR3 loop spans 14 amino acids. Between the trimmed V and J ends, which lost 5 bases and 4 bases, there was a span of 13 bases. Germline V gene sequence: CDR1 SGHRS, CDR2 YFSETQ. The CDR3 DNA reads TGCGCCAGCAGTGCGGACATGGAGGGAAACACCATATATTTT. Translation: CASSADMEGNTIYF. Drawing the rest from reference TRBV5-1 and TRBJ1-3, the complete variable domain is KAGVTQTPRYLIKTRGQQVTLSCSPISGHRSVSWYQQTPGQGLQFLFEYFSETQRNKGNFPGRFSGRQFSNSRSEMNVSTLELGDSALYLCASSADMEGNTIYFGEGSWLTVV.

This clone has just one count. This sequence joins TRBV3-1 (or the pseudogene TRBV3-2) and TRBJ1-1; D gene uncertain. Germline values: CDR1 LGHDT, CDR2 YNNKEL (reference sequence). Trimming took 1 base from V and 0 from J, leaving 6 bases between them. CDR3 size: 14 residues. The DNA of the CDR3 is TGTGCCAGCAGCCAAGTGTCCATGAACACTGAAGCTTTCTTT. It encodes CASSQVSMNTEAFF.

The CDR3 bases are TGTGCCAGCAGTGCCACGGGGAACTCCTACAATGAGCAGTTCTTC. Translated: CASSATGNSYNEQFF. This chain links TRBV2 with TRBJ2-1; D may be TRBD2 (5 bases). This CDR3 spans 15 amino acids. Trimming took 4 bases from V and 0 from J, leaving 10 bases between them. CDR1 and CDR2 (germline): SNHLY, FYNNEI.

CDR3 bases: TGTGCCAGCAGCTACAGGGAAACCTACGAGCAGTACTTC. Amino acids: CASSYRETYEQYF. This chain links TRBV11-2 with TRBJ2-7; perhaps TRBD1 as D (6 bases). CDR1 and CDR2 from the germline V gene are SGHAT and FQNNGV. There are 13 residues in the CDR3. Trimming cost V 4 bases and J 2 bases, with 9 bases left between them.

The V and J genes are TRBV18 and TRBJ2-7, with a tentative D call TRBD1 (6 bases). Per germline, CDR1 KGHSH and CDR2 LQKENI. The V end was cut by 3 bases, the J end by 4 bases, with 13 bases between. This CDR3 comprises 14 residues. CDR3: CASSPPDSPYEQYF. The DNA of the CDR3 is TGTGCCAGCTCACCTCCGGACAGCCCTTACGAGCAGTACTTC. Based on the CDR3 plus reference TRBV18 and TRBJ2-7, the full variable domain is NAGVMQNPRHLVRRRGQEARLRCSPMKGHSHVYWYRQLPEEGLKFMVYLQKENIIDESGMPKERFSAEFPKEGPSILRIQQVVRGDSAAYFCASSPPDSPYEQYFGPGTRLTVT.

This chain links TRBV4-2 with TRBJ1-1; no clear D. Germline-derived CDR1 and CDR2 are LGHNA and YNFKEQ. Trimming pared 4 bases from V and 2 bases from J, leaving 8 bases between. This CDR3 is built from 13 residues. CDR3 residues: CASSPGLNTEAFF. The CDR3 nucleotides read TGTGCCAGCAGCCCTGGACTAAACACTGAAGCTTTCTTT.

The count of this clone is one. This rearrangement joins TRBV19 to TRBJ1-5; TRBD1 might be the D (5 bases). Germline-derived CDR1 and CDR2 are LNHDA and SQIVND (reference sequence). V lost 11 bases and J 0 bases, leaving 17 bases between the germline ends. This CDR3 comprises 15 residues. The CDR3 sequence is CASKTSGNSNQPQHF. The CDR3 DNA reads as TGTGCCTCCAAGACTTCAGGGAATAGCAATCAGCCCCAGCATTTT.

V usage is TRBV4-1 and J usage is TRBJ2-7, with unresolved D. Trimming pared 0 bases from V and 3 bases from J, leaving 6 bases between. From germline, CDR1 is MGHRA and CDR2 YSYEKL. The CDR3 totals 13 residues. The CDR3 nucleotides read TGCGCCAGCAGCCAAGATCACATCTACGAGCAGTACTTC. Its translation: CASSQDHIYEQYF.

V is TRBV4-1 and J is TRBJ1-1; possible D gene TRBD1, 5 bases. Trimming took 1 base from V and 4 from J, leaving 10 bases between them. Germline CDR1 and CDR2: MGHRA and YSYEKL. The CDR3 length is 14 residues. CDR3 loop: CASSQALGGTEAFF. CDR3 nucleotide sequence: TGCGCCAGCAGCCAAGCCTTGGGGGGCACTGAAGCTTTCTTT.

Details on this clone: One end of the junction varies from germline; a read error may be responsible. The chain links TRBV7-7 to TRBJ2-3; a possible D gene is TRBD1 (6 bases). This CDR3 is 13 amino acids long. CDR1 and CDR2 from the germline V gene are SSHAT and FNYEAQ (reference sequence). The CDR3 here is CASSFQGTDTQYF. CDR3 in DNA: TGTGCTAGCAGCTTCCAGGGGACAGATACGCAGTATTTT.

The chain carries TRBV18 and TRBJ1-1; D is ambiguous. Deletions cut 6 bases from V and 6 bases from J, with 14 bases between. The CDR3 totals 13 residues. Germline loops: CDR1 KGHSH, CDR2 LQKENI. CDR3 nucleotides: TGTGCCAGCTCCCCCGGCGGGTCAGCTGAAGCTTTCTTT. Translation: CASSPGGSAEAFF.